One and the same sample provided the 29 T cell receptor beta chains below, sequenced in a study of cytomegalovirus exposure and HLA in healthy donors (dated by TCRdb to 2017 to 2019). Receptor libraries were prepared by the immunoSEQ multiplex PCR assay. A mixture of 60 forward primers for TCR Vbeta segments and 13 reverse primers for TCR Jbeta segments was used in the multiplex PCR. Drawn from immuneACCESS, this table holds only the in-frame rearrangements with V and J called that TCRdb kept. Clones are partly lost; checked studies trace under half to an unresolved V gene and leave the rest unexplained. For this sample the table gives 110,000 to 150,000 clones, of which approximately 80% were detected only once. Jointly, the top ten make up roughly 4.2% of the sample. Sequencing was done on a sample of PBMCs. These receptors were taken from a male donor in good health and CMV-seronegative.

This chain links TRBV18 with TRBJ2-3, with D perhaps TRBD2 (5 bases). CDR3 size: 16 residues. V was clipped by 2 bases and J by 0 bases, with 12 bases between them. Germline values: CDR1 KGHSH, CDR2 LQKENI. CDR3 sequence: CASSPRSGYSTDTQYF. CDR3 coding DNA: TGTGCCAGCTCACCAAGGAGCGGATATAGCACAGATACGCAGTATTTT.

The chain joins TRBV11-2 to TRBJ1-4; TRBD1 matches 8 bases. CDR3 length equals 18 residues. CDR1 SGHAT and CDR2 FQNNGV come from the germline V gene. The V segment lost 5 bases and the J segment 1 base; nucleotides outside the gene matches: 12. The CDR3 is CASSRTGTGPRTNEKLFF. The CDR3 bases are TGTGCCAGCAGCCGCACCGGGACAGGCCCTAGAACTAATGAAAAACTGTTTTTT.

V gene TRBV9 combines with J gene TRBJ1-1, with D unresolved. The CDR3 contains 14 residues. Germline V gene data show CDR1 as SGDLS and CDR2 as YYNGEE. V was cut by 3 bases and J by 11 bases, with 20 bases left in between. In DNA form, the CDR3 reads TGTGCCAGCAGCGACGGAGAATCGGAGTTCCCGGCTTTCTTT. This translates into CASSDGESEFPAFF.

CDR3 DNA: TGTGCCAGCAACAGACAGGACTCGAGCACTGAAGCTTTCTTT. The encoded protein is CASNRQDSSTEAFF. The chain employs TRBV6-5 and TRBJ1-1; the D gene is possibly TRBD1 (6 bases). Germline V gene lookup returns CDR1 MNHEY and CDR2 SVGAGI. Between the trimmed V and J ends, which lost 7 bases and 4 bases, there was a span of 16 bases. The CDR3 spans 14 residues.

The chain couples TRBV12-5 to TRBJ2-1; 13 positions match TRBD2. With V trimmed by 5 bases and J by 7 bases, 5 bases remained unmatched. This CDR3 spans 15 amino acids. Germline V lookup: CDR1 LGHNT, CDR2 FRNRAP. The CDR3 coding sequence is TGTGCTAGTGGTCCGGGGACTAGCGGGGAAAATGAGCAGTTCTTC. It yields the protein CASGPGTSGENEQFF.

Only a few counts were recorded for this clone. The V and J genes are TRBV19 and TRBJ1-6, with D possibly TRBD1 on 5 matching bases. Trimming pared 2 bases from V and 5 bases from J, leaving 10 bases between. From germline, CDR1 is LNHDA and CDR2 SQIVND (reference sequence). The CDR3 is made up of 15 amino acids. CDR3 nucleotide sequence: TGTGCCAGTAGTATAAACGCGGGGGATAATTCACCCCTCCACTTT. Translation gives CASSINAGDNSPLHF.

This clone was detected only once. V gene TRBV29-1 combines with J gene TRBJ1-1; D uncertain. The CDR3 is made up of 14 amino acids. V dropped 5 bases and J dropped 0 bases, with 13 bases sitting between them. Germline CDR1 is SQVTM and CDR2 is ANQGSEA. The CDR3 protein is CSVWAKRVNTEAFF. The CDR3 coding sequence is TGCAGCGTTTGGGCCAAGAGGGTGAACACTGAAGCTTTCTTT. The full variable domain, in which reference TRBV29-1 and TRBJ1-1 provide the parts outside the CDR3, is SAVISQKPSRDICQRGTSLTIQCQVDSQVTMMFWYRQQPGQSLTLIATANQGSEATYESGFVIDKFPISRPNLTFSTLTVSNMSPEDSSIYLCSVWAKRVNTEAFFGQGTRLTVV.

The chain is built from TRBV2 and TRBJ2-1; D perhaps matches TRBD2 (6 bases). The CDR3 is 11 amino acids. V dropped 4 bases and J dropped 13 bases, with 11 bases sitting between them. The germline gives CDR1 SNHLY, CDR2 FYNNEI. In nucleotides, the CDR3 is TGTGCCAGCAGTGGGGACTCCCCTCAGTTCTTC. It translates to CASSGDSPQFF.

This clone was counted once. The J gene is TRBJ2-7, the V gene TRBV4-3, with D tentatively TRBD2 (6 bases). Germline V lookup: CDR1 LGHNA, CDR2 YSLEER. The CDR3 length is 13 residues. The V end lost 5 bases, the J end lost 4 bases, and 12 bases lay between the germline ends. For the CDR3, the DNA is TGCGCCAGCAGCGAAAGCCGGGGGTACGAGCAGTACTTC. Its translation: CASSESRGYEQYF.

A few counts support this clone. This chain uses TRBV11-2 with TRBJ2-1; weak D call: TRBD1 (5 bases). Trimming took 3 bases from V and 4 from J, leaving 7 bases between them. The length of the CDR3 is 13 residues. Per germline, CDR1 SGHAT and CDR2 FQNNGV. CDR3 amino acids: CASSFDRYNEQFF. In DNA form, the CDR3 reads TGTGCCAGCAGCTTCGACAGATACAATGAGCAGTTCTTC.

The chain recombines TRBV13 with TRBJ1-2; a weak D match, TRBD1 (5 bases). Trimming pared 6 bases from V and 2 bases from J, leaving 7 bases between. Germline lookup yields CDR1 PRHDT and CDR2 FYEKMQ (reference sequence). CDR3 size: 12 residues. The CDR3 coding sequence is TGTGCCAGCAGTTCAGGGAACTATGGCTACACCTTC. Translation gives CASSSGNYGYTF.

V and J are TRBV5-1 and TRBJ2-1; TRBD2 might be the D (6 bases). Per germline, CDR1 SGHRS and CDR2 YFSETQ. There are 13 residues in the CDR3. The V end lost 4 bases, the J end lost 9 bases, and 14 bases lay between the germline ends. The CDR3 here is CASSGTGLIEQFF. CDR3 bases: TGCGCCAGCAGCGGGACTGGACTGATTGAGCAGTTCTTC.

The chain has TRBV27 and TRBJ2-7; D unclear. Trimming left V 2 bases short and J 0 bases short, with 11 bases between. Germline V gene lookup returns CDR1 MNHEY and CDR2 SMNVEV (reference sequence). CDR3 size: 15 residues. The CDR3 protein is CASSLMGSFSYEQYF. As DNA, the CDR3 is TGTGCCAGCAGTTTAATGGGCAGCTTCTCCTACGAGCAGTACTTC.

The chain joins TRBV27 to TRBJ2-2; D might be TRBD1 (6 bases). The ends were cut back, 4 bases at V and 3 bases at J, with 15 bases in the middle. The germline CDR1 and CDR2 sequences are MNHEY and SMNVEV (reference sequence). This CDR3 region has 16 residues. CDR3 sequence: CASSSPRGRDTGELFF. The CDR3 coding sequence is TGTGCCAGCAGTTCTCCCAGGGGCAGGGACACCGGGGAGCTGTTTTTT.

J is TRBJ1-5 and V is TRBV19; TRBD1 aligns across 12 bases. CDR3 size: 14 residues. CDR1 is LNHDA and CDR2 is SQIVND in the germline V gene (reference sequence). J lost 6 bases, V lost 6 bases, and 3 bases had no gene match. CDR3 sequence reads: CASSGTGGGQPQHF. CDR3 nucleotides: TGTGCCAGTAGCGGGACAGGGGGCGGTCAGCCCCAGCATTTT.

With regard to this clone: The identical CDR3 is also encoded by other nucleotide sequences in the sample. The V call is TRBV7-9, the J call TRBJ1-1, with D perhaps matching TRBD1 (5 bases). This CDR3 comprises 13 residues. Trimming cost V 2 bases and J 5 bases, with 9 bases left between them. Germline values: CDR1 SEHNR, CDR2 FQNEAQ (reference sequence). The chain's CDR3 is CASSLSGGTEAFF. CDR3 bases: TGTGCCAGCAGCTTATCGGGGGGAACTGAAGCTTTCTTT.

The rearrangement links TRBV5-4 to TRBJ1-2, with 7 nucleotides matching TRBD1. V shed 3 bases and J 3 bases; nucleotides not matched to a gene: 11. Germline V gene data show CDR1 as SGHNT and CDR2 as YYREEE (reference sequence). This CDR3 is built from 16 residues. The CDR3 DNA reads TGTGCCAGCAGCTCAAAAAGGGCAGGGGGTGACTATGGCTACACCTTC. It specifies CASSSKRAGGDYGYTF.

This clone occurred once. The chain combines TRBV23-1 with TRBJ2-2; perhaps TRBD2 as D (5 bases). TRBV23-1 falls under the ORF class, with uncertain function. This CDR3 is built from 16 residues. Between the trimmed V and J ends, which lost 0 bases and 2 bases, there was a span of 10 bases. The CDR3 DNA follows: TGCGCCAGCAGTCAATCCGAGGGCAGCAACACCGGGGAGCTGTTTTTT. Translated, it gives CASSQSEGSNTGELFF.

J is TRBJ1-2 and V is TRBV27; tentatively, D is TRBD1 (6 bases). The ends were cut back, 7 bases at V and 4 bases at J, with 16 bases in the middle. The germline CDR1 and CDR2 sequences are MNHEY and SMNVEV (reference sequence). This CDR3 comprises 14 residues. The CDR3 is CASTSAGELYGYTF. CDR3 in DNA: TGTGCCAGCACATCGGCAGGGGAGCTCTATGGCTACACCTTC.

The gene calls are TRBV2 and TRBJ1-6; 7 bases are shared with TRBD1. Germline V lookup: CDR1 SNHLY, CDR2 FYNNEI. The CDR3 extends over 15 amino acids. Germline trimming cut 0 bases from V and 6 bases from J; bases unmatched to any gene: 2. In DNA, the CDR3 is TGTGCCAGCAGTGAAGCCGGGACAGCTAATTCACCCCTCCACTTT. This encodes CASSEAGTANSPLHF.

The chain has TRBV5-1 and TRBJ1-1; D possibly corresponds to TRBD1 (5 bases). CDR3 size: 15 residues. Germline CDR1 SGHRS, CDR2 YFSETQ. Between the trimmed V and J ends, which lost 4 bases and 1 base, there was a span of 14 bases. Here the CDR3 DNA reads TGCGCCAGCAGCCTTGTCGGGGGGGGGAACACTGAAGCTTTCTTT. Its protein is CASSLVGGGNTEAFF. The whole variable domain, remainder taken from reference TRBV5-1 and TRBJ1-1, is KAGVTQTPRYLIKTRGQQVTLSCSPISGHRSVSWYQQTPGQGLQFLFEYFSETQRNKGNFPGRFSGRQFSNSRSEMNVSTLELGDSALYLCASSLVGGGNTEAFFGQGTRLTVV.

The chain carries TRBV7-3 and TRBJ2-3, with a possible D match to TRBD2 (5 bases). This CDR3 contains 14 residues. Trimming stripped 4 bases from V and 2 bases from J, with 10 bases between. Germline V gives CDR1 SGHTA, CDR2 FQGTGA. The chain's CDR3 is CASSSGVNTDTQYF. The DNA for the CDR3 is TGTGCCAGCAGCTCCGGGGTTAACACAGATACGCAGTATTTT.

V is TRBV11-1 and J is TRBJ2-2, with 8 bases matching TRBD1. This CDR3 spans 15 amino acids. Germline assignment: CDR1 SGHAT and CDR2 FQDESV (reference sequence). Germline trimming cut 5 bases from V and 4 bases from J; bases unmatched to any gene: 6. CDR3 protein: CASSPRQGFTGELFF. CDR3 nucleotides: TGTGCCAGCAGCCCAAGACAGGGGTTCACCGGGGAGCTGTTTTTT.

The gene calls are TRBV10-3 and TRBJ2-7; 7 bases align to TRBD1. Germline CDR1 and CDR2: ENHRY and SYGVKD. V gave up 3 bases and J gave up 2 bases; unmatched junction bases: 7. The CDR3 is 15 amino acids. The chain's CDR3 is CAISESPGQTYEQYF. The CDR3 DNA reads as TGTGCCATCAGTGAATCTCCGGGACAGACCTACGAGCAGTACTTC.

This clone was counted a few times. This chain's CDR3 is CASSPEGDTEAFF. CDR3 sequence (DNA): TGTGCCAGCAGCCCGGAAGGGGACACTGAAGCTTTCTTT. The V gene is TRBV5-4, the J gene TRBJ1-1; tentatively, D is TRBD1 (5 bases). The germline gives CDR1 SGHNT, CDR2 YYREEE (reference sequence). Trimming removed 4 bases at V and 3 bases at J, with 10 bases between. The CDR3 sequence is 13 residues long.

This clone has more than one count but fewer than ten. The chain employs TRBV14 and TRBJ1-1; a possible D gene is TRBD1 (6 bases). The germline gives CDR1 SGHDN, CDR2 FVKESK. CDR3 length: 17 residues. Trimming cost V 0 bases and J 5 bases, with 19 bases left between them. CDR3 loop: CASSQDSGKGVSTEAFF. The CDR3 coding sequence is TGTGCCAGCAGCCAAGATTCAGGGAAGGGGGTTAGTACTGAAGCTTTCTTT.

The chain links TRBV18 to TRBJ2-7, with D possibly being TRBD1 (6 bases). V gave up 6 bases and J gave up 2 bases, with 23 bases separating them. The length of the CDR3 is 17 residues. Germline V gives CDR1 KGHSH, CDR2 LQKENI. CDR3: CASSLSAPRGFAYEQYF. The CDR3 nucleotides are TGTGCCAGCTCTCTCTCCGCCCCCAGGGGCTTTGCCTACGAGCAGTACTTC.

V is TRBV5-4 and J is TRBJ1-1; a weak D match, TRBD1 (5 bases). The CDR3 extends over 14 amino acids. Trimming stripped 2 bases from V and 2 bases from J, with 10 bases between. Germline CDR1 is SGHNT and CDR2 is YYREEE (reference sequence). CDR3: CASSLAGDNTEAFF. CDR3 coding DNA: TGTGCCAGCAGCTTAGCGGGGGATAACACTGAAGCTTTCTTT.

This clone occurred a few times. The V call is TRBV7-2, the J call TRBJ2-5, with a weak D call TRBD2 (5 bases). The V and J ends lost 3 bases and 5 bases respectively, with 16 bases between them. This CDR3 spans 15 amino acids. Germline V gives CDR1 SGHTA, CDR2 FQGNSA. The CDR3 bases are TGTGCCAGCAGCTTCCCCGGCGGTAGCGCCGAGACCCAGTACTTC. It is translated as CASSFPGGSAETQYF.